Described below is a single T cell receptor (beta chain) sequence and its context. Antigen: not known. This record comes from a study of graft-versus-host responses after intestinal transplantation. Turning to the study itself: For two to three years after anti-thymocyte globulin induction, all recipients took tacrolimus and steroids.

General study results and limits: Clonal ratios of graft-versus-host to host-versus-graft in allografts were high for patients exhibiting graft-donor T cell macrochimerism. Recipient marrow contained GvH clones, some of which appeared first in ileum or blood. Peak circulating GvH clone levels were associated with early post-transplant HvG declines.

Clones were read by immunoSEQ multiplex PCR, and TCRdb kept only the in-frame ones, dropping some. The repertoire holds around 97,000 clones, with roughly 89% as singletons. This CDR3 comprises 17 residues. The germline V gene encodes CDR1 LGHNA and CDR2 YNFKEQ. V was pared by 4 bases and J by 3 bases, with 5 bases of the junction left unmatched. The TCR was taken from a human donor who was the organ donor for an intestinal transplant. V gene TRBV4-2 combines with J gene TRBJ2-3; 15 bases agree with TRBD2. This specimen was unstimulated CD4+ T cells sorted from spleen or lymph node cells, taken before transplant. Here the CDR3 DNA reads TGTGCCAGCAGCCCCTGGACTAGCGGGGGGGTGACAGATACGCAGTATTTT. This translates into CASSPWTSGGVTDTQYF.